This TCR beta chain was captured by sequencing in a study of blood T cells in healthy people across ages. Germline V gene sequence: CDR1 DFQATT, CDR2 SNEGSKA (reference sequence). J was trimmed by 5 bases and V by 6 bases; bases with no gene match: 4. The CDR3 is made up of 13 amino acids. Notes on this clonotype: The antigen remains undetermined.

Overall study results and limits: A roughly linear age-dependent decrease characterized TCR beta diversity per million T cells. Unsorted PBMC material precluded a definitive naive versus antigen-experienced comparison.

Then a second PCR, running roughly 7 to 11 cycles, was carried out with a sample-barcoded 5' primer and a J-beta primer mix. TCRdb recomputed calls from the 5' RACE reads with MiXCR, one row per CDR3 protein. The sample includes around 520,000 distinct CDR3 sequences, about 27% of them seen just once. The same data also contributed to another study, on T cells of mothers and their children. That paper adds: In the second PCR, M1S primer introduced barcodes and 2-4 random bases. In each mother, TCR beta CDR3 reads exceeded 10 million; in each child, they numbered approximately 3 million.

This sequence was found in a boy aged 2 to 10 in good health. The sequenced sample was blood. This sequence joins TRBV20-1 and TRBJ2-7; 13 positions agree with TRBD2. The CDR3 bases are TGCAGTGCCCCGGGACTAGCGGGAAACGAGCAGTACTTC. Translated, it gives CSAPGLAGNEQYF.